A single sample gave rise to the 9 T cell receptor beta chains below, sequenced in a study of monozygotic twins with inflammatory bowel disease. No DNA is given; TCRdb re-called the 5' RACE reads and lists each CDR3 protein once. The sample data list fewer than 450,000 distinct CDR3 sequences. Sequencing input: blood. All receptors derive from a human donor with ulcerative colitis or Crohn's disease, or a healthy co-twin of an affected twin (not recorded which).

The V call is TRBV12-3 or TRBV12-4, the J call TRBJ2-3; the D call of TRBD1 rests on TCRdb alone, since no DNA is present to check it. The CDR3 is 15 residues long. CDR3 in amino acids: CASSLYRDQTDTQYF.

The rearrangement links TRBV14 to TRBJ2-3; TCRdb's assignment of TRBD1 cannot be checked, as there is no DNA. This CDR3 spans 17 amino acids. The germline CDR1 and CDR2 sequences are SGHDN and FVKESK. CDR3 region: CASSPGQGPTWADTQYF.

The V call is TRBV3-1, the J call TRBJ2-7; the TCRdb call, TRBD1, lacks DNA for checking. Germline V lookup: CDR1 LGHDT, CDR2 YNNKEL (reference sequence). The CDR3 consists of 19 residues. CDR3 residues: CASSQAPGQAIKSSYEQYF.

The chain employs TRBV7-2 and TRBJ2-3; the TRBD2 assignment by TCRdb is unverifiable without DNA. The CDR3 runs 17 residues. Germline V CDR1 and CDR2: SGHTA, FQGNSA. The CDR3 is CASSLHRLAGSTDTQYF.

CDR3 residues: CASRIDRVTEAFF. The chain combines TRBV6-6 with TRBJ1-1; the D call from TCRdb, TRBD1, cannot be confirmed without DNA. Germline CDR1 MNHNY, CDR2 SVGAGI (reference sequence). This CDR3 is 13 amino acids long.

The chain has TRBV12-3 or TRBV12-4 and TRBJ2-2; TCRdb picks TRBD1, but there is no DNA to check that call. The CDR3 totals 16 residues. The CDR3 reads CASSPLRGTNTGELFF.

CDR3 residues: CASSTRQGDSPLHF. The rearrangement joins TRBV5-5 to TRBJ1-6; TCRdb's D call of TRBD1 is untestable without DNA. CDR1 is SGHKS and CDR2 is YYEKEE in the germline V gene (reference sequence). The CDR3 is 14 amino acids. The full variable domain, completed using reference TRBV5-5 and TRBJ1-6, is DAGVTQSPTHLIKTRGQQVTLRCSPISGHKSVSWYQQVLGQGPQFIFQYYEKEERGRGNFPDRFSARQFPNYSSELNVNALLLGDSALYLCASSTRQGDSPLHFGNGTRLTVT.

J is TRBJ2-3 and V is TRBV10-3. The CDR3 is 16 residues long. Germline V CDR1 and CDR2: ENHRY, SYGVKD. The CDR3 protein is CAISESTSGGTDTQYF.

V and J are TRBV19 and TRBJ2-1; the D gene TCRdb calls, TRBD1, cannot be checked with no DNA. The CDR3 spans 13 residues. CDR1 and CDR2 from the germline V gene are LNHDA and SQIVND (reference sequence). CDR3 protein: CASSFGTDNEQFF.